This is a list of T cell receptor beta chains from one sample in a study of T cell responses to AZD1222 COVID-19 vaccine. Measured with immunoSEQ multiplex PCR; TCRdb has only the in-frame clones, and not every one. Counted here are tens of thousands of clones, approximately 90% occurring once; the ten biggest clones make up approximately 5.5%. This specimen was peripheral blood, taken on day 0 of AZD1222 vaccination. The receptors originated from an adult in good health. The conserved cysteine and the conserved F or W are not part of the CDR3 here. D genes are given only for firm matches.

V	D	J	CDR3
TRBV6-2/TRBV6-3	NA	TRBJ2-6	ASSYETGKISGANVLT
TRBV5-1	NA	TRBJ1-6	ASSFGPSSYNSPLH
TRBV4-3	TRBD2	TRBJ2-1	ASSQDYLAGQF
TRBV9	NA	TRBJ1-4	ASSAQDEKLF
TRBV9	NA	TRBJ2-2	ASSPHGSGDTGELF
TRBV12-3/TRBV12-4	NA	TRBJ1-1	ASKKRAEAF
TRBV28	NA	TRBJ2-1	ASSSTALASYNEQF
TRBV4-2	NA	TRBJ1-4	ASGGPLATNEKLF
TRBV19	TRBD2	TRBJ2-1	ASSIPPASGQYNEQF
TRBV7-6	NA	TRBJ2-7	ASSSTSGYEQY
TRBV6-5	TRBD1	TRBJ1-2	ASSFWTGGRYGYT
TRBV27	NA	TRBJ1-5	ASSLYTSNQPQH
TRBV12-3/TRBV12-4	NA	TRBJ1-5	ASGTRNQPQH
TRBV20-1	TRBD1	TRBJ2-2	SASRQGAKPGELF